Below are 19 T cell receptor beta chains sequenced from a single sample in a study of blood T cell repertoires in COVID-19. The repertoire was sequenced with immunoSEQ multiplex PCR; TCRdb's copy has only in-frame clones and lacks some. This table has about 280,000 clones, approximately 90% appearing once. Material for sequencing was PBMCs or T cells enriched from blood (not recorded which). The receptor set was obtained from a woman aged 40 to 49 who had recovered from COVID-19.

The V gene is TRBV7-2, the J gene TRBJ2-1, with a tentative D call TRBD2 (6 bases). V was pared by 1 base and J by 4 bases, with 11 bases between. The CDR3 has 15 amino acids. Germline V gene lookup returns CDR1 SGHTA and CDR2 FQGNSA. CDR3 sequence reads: CASSLGRGVYNEQFF. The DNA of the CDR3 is TGTGCCAGCAGCTTAGGTCGCGGGGTTTACAATGAGCAGTTCTTC.

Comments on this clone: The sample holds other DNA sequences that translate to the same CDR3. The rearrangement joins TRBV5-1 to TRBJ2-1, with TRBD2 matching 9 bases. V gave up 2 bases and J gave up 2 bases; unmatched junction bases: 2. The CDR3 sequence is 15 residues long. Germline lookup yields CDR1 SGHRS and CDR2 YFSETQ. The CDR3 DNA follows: TGCGCCAGCAGCTTACTAGCGGGCGCCTACAATGAGCAGTTCTTC. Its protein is CASSLLAGAYNEQFF.

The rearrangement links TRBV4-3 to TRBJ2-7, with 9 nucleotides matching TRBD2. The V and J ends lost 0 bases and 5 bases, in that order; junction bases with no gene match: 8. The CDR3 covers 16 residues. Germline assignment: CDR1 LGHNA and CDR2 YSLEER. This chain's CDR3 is CASSQDLAGLMNEQYF. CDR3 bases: TGCGCCAGCAGCCAAGATCTAGCGGGATTAATGAACGAGCAGTACTTC.

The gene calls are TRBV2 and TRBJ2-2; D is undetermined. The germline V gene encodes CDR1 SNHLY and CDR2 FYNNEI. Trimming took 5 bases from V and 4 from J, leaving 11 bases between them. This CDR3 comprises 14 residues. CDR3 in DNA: TGTGCCAGCAGTTCAGACGGAGTCACCGGGGAGCTGTTTTTT. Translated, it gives CASSSDGVTGELFF.

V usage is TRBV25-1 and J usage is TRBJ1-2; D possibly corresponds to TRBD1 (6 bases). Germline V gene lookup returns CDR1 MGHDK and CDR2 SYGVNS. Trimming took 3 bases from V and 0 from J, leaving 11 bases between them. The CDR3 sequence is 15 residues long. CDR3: CASSDPGTSNYGYTF. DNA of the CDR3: TGTGCCAGCAGTGACCCCGGGACATCTAACTATGGCTACACCTTC.

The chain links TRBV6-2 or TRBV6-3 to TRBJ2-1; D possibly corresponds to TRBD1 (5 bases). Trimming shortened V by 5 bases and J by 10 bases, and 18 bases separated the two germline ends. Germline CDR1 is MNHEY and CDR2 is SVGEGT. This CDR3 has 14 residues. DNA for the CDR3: TGTGCCAGCAGTAAGGGGCCCTCCAAGGCGGAGCAGTTCTTC. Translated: CASSKGPSKAEQFF.

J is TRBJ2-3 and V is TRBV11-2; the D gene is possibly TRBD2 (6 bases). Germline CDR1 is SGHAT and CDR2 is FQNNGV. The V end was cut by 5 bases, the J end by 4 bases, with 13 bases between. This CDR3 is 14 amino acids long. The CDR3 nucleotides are TGTGCCAGCAGCAGACTAGAAAGGGCAGATACGCAGTATTTT. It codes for CASSRLERADTQYF.

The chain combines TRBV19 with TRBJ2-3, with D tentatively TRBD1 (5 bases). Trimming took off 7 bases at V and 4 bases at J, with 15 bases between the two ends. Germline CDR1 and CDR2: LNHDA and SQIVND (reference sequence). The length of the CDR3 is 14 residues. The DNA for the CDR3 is TGTGCCAGTACCCCTCGGGCAGGGTCAGATACGCAGTATTTT. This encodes CASTPRAGSDTQYF. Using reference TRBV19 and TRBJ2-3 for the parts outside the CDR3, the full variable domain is DGGITQSPKYLFRKEGQNVTLSCEQNLNHDAMYWYRQDPGQGLRLIYYSQIVNDFQKGDIAEGYSVSREKKESFPLTVTSAQKNPTAFYLCASTPRAGSDTQYFGPGTRLTVL.

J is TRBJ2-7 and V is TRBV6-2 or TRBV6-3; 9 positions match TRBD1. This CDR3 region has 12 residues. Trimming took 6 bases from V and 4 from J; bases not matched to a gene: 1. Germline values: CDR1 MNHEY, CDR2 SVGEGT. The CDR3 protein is CASSGQGYEQYF. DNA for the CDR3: TGTGCCAGCAGCGGACAGGGGTACGAGCAGTACTTC.

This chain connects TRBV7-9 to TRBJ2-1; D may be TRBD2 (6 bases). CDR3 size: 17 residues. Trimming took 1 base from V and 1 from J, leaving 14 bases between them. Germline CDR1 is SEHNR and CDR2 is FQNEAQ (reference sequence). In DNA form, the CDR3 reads TGTGCCAGCAGCTTAGTGTTCGGGGGAAGGTCCTACAATGAGCAGTTCTTC. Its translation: CASSLVFGGRSYNEQFF.

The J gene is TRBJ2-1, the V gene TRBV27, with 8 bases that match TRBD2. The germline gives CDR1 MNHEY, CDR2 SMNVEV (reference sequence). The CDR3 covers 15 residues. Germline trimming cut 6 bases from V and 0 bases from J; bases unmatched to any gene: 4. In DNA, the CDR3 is TGTGCCAGCAGAAAGCGGGAGAGCTCCTACAATGAGCAGTTCTTC. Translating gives CASRKRESSYNEQFF.

CDR3 DNA sequence: TGTGCCACCAGTGACCCGAGGGCCCGAGATACGCAGTATTTT. It is translated as CATSDPRARDTQYF. The rearrangement links TRBV24-1 to TRBJ2-3; a possible D gene is TRBD2 (5 bases). Germline CDR1 and CDR2: KGHDR and SFDVKD. Trimming stripped 4 bases from V and 5 bases from J, with 12 bases between. The CDR3 spans 14 residues.

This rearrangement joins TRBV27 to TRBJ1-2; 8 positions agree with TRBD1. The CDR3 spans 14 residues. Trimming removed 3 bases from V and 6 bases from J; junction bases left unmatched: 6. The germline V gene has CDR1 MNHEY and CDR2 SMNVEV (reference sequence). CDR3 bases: TGTGCCAGCAGTTTCTGGGCAGGGGGCAATGGCTACACCTTC. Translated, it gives CASSFWAGGNGYTF.

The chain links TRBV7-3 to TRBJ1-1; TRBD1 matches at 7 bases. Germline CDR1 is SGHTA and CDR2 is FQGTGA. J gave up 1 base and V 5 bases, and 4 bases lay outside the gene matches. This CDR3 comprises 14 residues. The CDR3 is CASSPQGKNTEAFF. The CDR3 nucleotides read TGTGCCAGCAGCCCACAGGGGAAGAACACTGAAGCTTTCTTT.

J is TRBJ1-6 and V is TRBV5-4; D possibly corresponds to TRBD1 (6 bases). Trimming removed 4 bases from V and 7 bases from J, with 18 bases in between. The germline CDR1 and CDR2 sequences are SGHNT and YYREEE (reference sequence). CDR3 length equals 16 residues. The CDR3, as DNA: TGTGCCAGCAGCCCCCGGCGGCAGGGGCGCAATTCACCCCTCCACTTT. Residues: CASSPRRQGRNSPLHF.

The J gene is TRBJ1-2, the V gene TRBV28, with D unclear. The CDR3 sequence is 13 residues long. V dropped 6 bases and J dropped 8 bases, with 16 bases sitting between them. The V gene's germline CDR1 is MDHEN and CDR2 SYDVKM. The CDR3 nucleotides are TGTGCCAGCAGCAGCGCGGGTCTGGAGGGCTACACCTTC. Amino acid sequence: CASSSAGLEGYTF.

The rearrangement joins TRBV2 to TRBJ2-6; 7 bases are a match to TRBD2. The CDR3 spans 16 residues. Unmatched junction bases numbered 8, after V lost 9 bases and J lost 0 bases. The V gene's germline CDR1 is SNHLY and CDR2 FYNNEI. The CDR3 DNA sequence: TGTGCCAGTGGGAGGGGCGGGAGCTCTGGGGCCAACGTCCTGACTTTC. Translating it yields CASGRGGSSGANVLTF.

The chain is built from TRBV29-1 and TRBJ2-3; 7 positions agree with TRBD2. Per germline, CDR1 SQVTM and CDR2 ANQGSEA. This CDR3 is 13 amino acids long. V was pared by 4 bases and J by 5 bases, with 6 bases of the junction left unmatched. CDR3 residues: CSVGPGLQDTQYF. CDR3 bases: TGCAGCGTTGGCCCGGGACTACAAGATACGCAGTATTTT.

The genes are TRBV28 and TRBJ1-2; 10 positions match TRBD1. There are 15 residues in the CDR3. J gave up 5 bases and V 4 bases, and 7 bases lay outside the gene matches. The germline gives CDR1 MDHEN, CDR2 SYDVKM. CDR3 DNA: TGTGCCAGCAGTTCATCGCCGGGACAGGGGTATGGCTACACCTTC. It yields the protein CASSSSPGQGYGYTF.